The clone carrying this T cell receptor (beta chain) occurred many times. These data are taken from a study of spatial heterogeneity in lung cancer. As for time point: sample taken at primary tumor resection. A total of fewer than 80 untreated early-stage non-small cell lung cancer patients served as donors. Sequencing was performed on whole RNA extracted from tumor and nontumor lung tissue, or from frozen PBMC, and the material was left unsorted. The library protocol tagged each TCR cDNA with a unique molecular identifier. TCRdb recomputed calls from the 5' RACE reads with MiXCR, one row per CDR3 protein. The sample includes tens of thousands of distinct CDR3 sequences, 12% of them seen just once. CDR3 length equals 14 residues. Trimming took off 1 base at V and 4 bases at J, with 9 bases between the two ends. The germline V gene has CDR1 SGHDT and CDR2 YYEEEE.

The source was PBMCs, collected at surgery. This TCR came from a male donor with early-stage non-small cell lung cancer. The rearrangement joins TRBV5-6 to TRBJ1-3; no clear D gene. The CDR3 bases are TGTGCCAGCAGCTTGCCTGTCTCCGGAAACACCATATATTTT. Translating it yields CASSLPVSGNTIYF.